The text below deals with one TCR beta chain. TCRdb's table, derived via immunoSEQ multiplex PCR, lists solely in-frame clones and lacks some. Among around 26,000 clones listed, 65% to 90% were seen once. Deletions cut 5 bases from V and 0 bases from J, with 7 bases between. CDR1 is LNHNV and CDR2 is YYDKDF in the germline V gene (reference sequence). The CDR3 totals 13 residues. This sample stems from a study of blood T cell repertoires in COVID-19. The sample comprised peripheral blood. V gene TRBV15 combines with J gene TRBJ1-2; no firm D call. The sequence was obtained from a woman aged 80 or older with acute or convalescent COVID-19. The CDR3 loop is CATSGTANYGYTF. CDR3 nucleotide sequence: TGTGCCACCAGCGGTACAGCTAACTATGGCTACACCTTC.